This T cell receptor beta chain was obtained from a study of T cell responses to AZD1222 COVID-19 vaccine. Sequencing was performed with immunoSEQ multiplex PCR; in TCRdb, only in-frame clones are kept and a portion is missing. The data show some 140,000 clones, with roughly 90% seen just once and 18% held by the top ten. Whole-study findings and limits: Breadth and depth of Spike-specific TCRs rose after two AZD1222 doses. Repertoires in all cases were sampled only once the peak T cell response had passed. The sample set comprised mostly white British donors with more females, and clonal diversity was possibly underestimated.

As for this clone: Its antigen is unidentified.

This receptor was obtained from an adult in good health. The source material was peripheral blood, sampled on day 0 of AZD1222 vaccination.

The CDR3 sequence is CASTRAGTGNIYGYTF. Written as DNA, the CDR3 is TGTGCCAGCACGAGGGCCGGGACAGGGAATATCTATGGCTACACCTTC. The V gene is TRBV2, the J gene TRBJ1-2, with TRBD1 matching over 9 bases. The V and J ends lost 7 bases and 4 bases, in that order; junction bases with no gene match: 13. The CDR3 has 16 amino acids. Germline lookup yields CDR1 SNHLY and CDR2 FYNNEI.